These 4 T cell receptor beta chains were all obtained from the same sample, sequenced in a study of T cell repertoires and Cas9 in healthy adults. Repertoires were generated with immunoSEQ multiplex PCR, while TCRdb's copy carries only in-frame clones and drops some. Altogether roughly 23,000 clones are present, roughly 89% being singletons, with the ten largest covering 1.5% to 1.9%. Input material: CD4+ effector T cells (CD127+, CD25-, CD137-, CD154-) from PBMCs; culture status not recorded. The receptor source for this set is a human donor in good health.

The V and J genes are TRBV28 and TRBJ2-7; no reliable D call. The CDR3 is 12 residues long. Germline CDR1 and CDR2: MDHEN and SYDVKM. The V end was cut by 5 bases, the J end by 0 bases, with 5 bases between. The CDR3: CASSLSSYEQYF. The CDR3 nucleotides are TGTGCCAGCAGTCTAAGCTCCTACGAGCAGTACTTC. Complete variable domain (other parts from reference TRBV28 and TRBJ2-7): DVKVTQSSRYLVKRTGEKVFLECVQDMDHENMFWYRQDPGLGLRLIYFSYDVKMKEKGDIPEGYSVSREKKERFSLILESASTNQTSMYLCASSLSSYEQYFGPGTRLTVT.

The V and J genes are TRBV4-1 and TRBJ2-6, with D possibly being TRBD2 (6 bases). The germline gives CDR1 MGHRA, CDR2 YSYEKL. There are 15 residues in the CDR3. V gave up 3 bases and J gave up 2 bases, with 8 bases separating them. The CDR3 sequence: CASSHRGTGANVLTF. CDR3 coding DNA: TGCGCCAGCAGCCACCGCGGGACTGGGGCCAACGTCCTGACTTTC.

V usage is TRBV5-6 and J usage is TRBJ1-2, with D tentatively TRBD1 (5 bases). The ends were cut back, 2 bases at V and 6 bases at J, with 17 bases in the middle. CDR3 length: 15 residues. Germline V CDR1 and CDR2: SGHDT, YYEEEE. The CDR3 reads CASSFGAHGDNGYTF. As DNA, the CDR3 is TGTGCCAGCAGCTTCGGGGCCCATGGCGATAATGGCTACACCTTC. The complete variable domain, with remaining parts taken from reference TRBV5-6 and TRBJ1-2, reads DAGVTQSPTHLIKTRGQQVTLRCSPKSGHDTVSWYQQALGQGPQFIFQYYEEEERQRGNFPDRFSGHQFPNYSSELNVNALLLGDSALYLCASSFGAHGDNGYTFGSGTRLTVV.

V and J are TRBV5-5 and TRBJ1-2; D might be TRBD1 (5 bases). Trimming took 4 bases from V and 3 from J, leaving 22 bases between them. Looked up from germline, CDR1 is SGHKS and CDR2 is YYEKEE (reference sequence). CDR3 length: 17 amino acids. The CDR3 is CASSREQGQRRYYGYTF. The CDR3 nucleotides are TGTGCCAGCAGCCGGGAGCAGGGCCAGAGAAGGTACTATGGCTACACCTTC. Together with reference TRBV5-5 and TRBJ1-2, the CDR3 gives the full variable domain: DAGVTQSPTHLIKTRGQQVTLRCSPISGHKSVSWYQQVLGQGPQFIFQYYEKEERGRGNFPDRFSARQFPNYSSELNVNALLLGDSALYLCASSREQGQRRYYGYTFGSGTRLTVV.